The 11 T cell receptor beta chains listed next were all sequenced from one sample in a study of T-cell reconstitution after alpha-beta-depleted transplantation in children listed by TCRdb under 2016. Libraries were made using PCR. The run used an Illumina HiSeq 2500. TCR library preparation used molecular barcoding, with unique molecular identifiers applied to normalize quantification of the TCRbeta repertoire. The public reads were quality trimmed at Q25 with fastp and then assembled into clones with MiXCR by TCRdb, keeping productive beta chains. CDR3 protein duplicates are merged, each entry listing the most common genes and DNA. This sample comprises some 500,000 distinct CDR3 sequences, around 17% of them detected only once. 2.5% to 3.5% of the sample lies in the top ten. Source: PBMCs from the stem cell graft donor, taken from the stem cell graft. These receptors all come from a human donor who donated a stem cell graft to a child with acute lymphoblastic leukemia.

Many counts were recorded for this clonotype. The chain employs TRBV27 and TRBJ2-1; a weak D match, TRBD1 (6 bases). With 4 bases removed from V and 1 base from J, the gap between germline ends came to 8 bases. This CDR3 has 14 amino acids. Germline assignment: CDR1 MNHEY and CDR2 SMNVEV (reference sequence). The CDR3: CASSSGASYNEQFF. Written as DNA, the CDR3 is TGTGCCAGCAGTTCAGGGGCATCCTACAATGAGCAGTTCTTC.

The chain carries TRBV24-1 and TRBJ2-3; 12 nucleotides align to TRBD2. CDR1 and CDR2 from the germline V gene are KGHDR and SFDVKD. V was pared by 8 bases and J by 2 bases, with 10 bases of the junction left unmatched. The CDR3 contains 17 residues. The chain's CDR3 is CATKAWTSGKDTDTQYF. The CDR3 DNA reads as TGTGCCACCAAAGCTTGGACTAGCGGGAAAGACACAGATACGCAGTATTTT.

This clonotype showed up just a few times. V and J are TRBV5-1 and TRBJ1-1; D remains ambiguous. Germline lookup yields CDR1 SGHRS and CDR2 YFSETQ. The CDR3 extends over 13 amino acids. The V gene lost 5 bases and the J gene lost 6 bases, with 14 bases spanning the gap. CDR3 amino acids: CASSILVPSEAFF. The DNA for the CDR3 is TGCGCCAGCAGTATACTCGTTCCCTCTGAAGCTTTCTTT.

The V call is TRBV7-2, the J call TRBJ1-1; no clear D gene. This CDR3 comprises 15 residues. Germline-derived CDR1 and CDR2 are SGHTA and FQGNSA. Trimming shortened V by 3 bases and J by 0 bases, and 11 bases separated the two germline ends. CDR3 bases: TGTGCCAGCAGCTTCTGGGAGGACTTGAACACTGAAGCTTTCTTT. It specifies CASSFWEDLNTEAFF.

In its sample, this clonotype was seen a few times. CDR3 nucleotide sequence: TGTGCCAGCAGCTTTATTGGGGGACCGAGCTCCTACGAGCAGTACTTC. As protein: CASSFIGGPSSYEQYF. The rearrangement joins TRBV7-2 to TRBJ2-7; D is tentatively TRBD1 or TRBD2 (5 bases each). The ends were cut back, 3 bases at V and 0 bases at J, with 15 bases in the middle. This CDR3 region has 16 residues. Germline loops: CDR1 SGHTA, CDR2 FQGNSA.

This clonotype was seen ten or more times. The V call is TRBV29-1, the J call TRBJ1-2; D ambiguous. V lost 6 bases to trimming and J lost 4 bases, with 21 bases between them. The CDR3 extends over 15 amino acids. Per the germline V gene, CDR1 is SQVTM and CDR2 is ANQGSEA. The CDR3 reads CSVPGSGGPGYGYTF. CDR3 DNA sequence: TGCAGCGTCCCCGGGTCGGGTGGGCCTGGCTATGGCTACACCTTC.

This chain links TRBV15 with TRBJ2-1, with 7 positions matching TRBD2. V trimming: 3 bases; J trimming: 5 bases; junction bases outside the gene matches: 4. The CDR3 is 14 residues long. The germline V gene encodes CDR1 LNHNV and CDR2 YYDKDF (reference sequence). CDR3 protein: CATSSGRIDNEQFF. The CDR3, as DNA: TGTGCCACCAGCAGCGGGAGGATCGACAATGAGCAGTTCTTC.

This clonotype was counted a few times. J is TRBJ2-7 and V is TRBV5-1; 13 positions agree with TRBD2. CDR1 is SGHRS and CDR2 is YFSETQ in the germline V gene. The CDR3 has 16 amino acids. Trimming cost V 4 bases and J 6 bases; bases outside gene matches: 10. The CDR3 coding sequence is TGCGCCAGCAGCCCACCGGGACTAGCGGGGCCCTCCGAGCAGTACTTC. Amino acid sequence: CASSPPGLAGPSEQYF.

This clonotype turned up a few times. V usage is TRBV29-1 and J usage is TRBJ1-2; no firm D call. The CDR3 totals 10 residues. Germline V gene lookup returns CDR1 SQVTM and CDR2 ANQGSEA. V lost 6 bases and J lost 6, with 8 bases in between. DNA for the CDR3: TGCAGCGTGCTACGGGATGGCTACACCTTC. It translates to CSVLRDGYTF.

Notes on this clonotype: Given a much more abundant clone one base away, this may be a read error. The chain carries TRBV5-1 and TRBJ1-1; D is ambiguous. The CDR3 runs 14 residues. Per the germline V gene, CDR1 is SGHRS and CDR2 is YFSETQ. The DNA of the CDR3 is TGCGCCATCAGCTTTGAGGGAGGCAGCACTGAAGCTTTCTTT. It specifies CAISFEGGSTEAFF.

The gene calls are TRBV4-1 and TRBJ2-7; 13 nucleotides match TRBD2. The CDR3 covers 18 residues. Germline V gene data show CDR1 as MGHRA and CDR2 as YSYEKL. The V and J ends lost 0 bases and 2 bases, in that order; junction bases with no gene match: 7. The CDR3 reads CASSQERLAGGPAYEQYF. In nucleotides, the CDR3 is TGCGCCAGCAGCCAAGAACGACTAGCGGGAGGCCCAGCCTACGAGCAGTACTTC.